These T cell receptor beta chains were read from a single sample in a study of blood T cell repertoires in COVID-19. Here immunoSEQ multiplex PCR was the method, and the copy in TCRdb shows in-frame clones only, minus some. The repertoire consists of nearly 11,000 clones, with around four fifths occurring once and the leading ten covering approximately 31%. Sequencing used peripheral blood. The source is a man aged 50 or older with active COVID-19. CDR3s include the opening cysteine and the closing phenylalanine or tryptophan. The D gene is left open where the match is weak. Not every row has a clone size; where given, it reads once, few, many or a size class.

v_gene	abundance	d_gene	j_gene	CDR3aa	CDR3nt
TRBV29-1	NA	NA	TRBJ2-2	CSVRNTGELFF	TGCAGCGTCAGAAACACCGGGGAGCTGTTTTTT
TRBV13	medium-sized	TRBD2	TRBJ2-7	CASSLGLAGRQQYF	TGTGCCAGCAGCTTAGGGCTAGCGGGCCGGCAGCAGTACTTC
TRBV28	NA	NA	TRBJ1-1	CASSGWRSEAFF	TGTGCCAGCAGTGGTTGGAGGAGTGAAGCTTTCTTT
TRBV28	NA	NA	TRBJ2-7	CASSFASGYEQYF	TGTGCCAGCAGTTTCGCATCGGGTTACGAGCAGTACTTC
TRBV7-9	NA	TRBD1	TRBJ2-2	CASSSTTGAATGELFF	TGTGCCAGCAGCTCAACGACAGGGGCTGCGACCGGGGAGCTGTTTTTT
TRBV25-1	NA	NA	TRBJ1-5	CASSTGGYQPQHF	TGTGCCAGCAGTACCGGGGGGTATCAGCCCCAGCATTTT
TRBV6-5	NA	NA	TRBJ1-6	CASSLQGSYNSPLHF	TGTGCCAGCAGCCTTCAGGGGTCCTATAATTCACCCCTCCACTTT
TRBV14	NA	NA	TRBJ2-5	CASSHQTPPHRTGQETQYF	TGTGCCAGCAGCCATCAGACCCCCCCCCACCGAACGGGACAAGAGACCCAGTACTTC
TRBV18	NA	NA	TRBJ2-5	CASSPLEEETQYF	TGTGCCAGCTCACCACTCGAGGAAGAGACCCAGTACTTC
TRBV7-9	NA	NA	TRBJ2-3	CASSSPLGPSTDTQYF	TGTGCCAGCAGCTCACCACTAGGTCCTAGCACAGATACGCAGTATTTT
TRBV11-1	NA	NA	TRBJ2-5	CASSFGGTETQYF	TGTGCCAGCAGCTTTGGCGGGACAGAGACCCAGTACTTC
TRBV6-5	NA	TRBD2	TRBJ2-7	CASSYPGTSGYEQYF	TGTGCCAGCAGTTATCCCGGGACTAGCGGGTACGAGCAGTACTTC
TRBV24-1	NA	TRBD1	TRBJ2-7	CATSEGQGAKFVYEQYF	TGTGCCACCAGTGAGGGACAGGGGGCTAAGTTCGTCTACGAGCAGTACTTC
TRBV7-8	NA	TRBD1	TRBJ1-1	CASSLALTGGEVKTEAFF	TGTGCCAGCAGCTTAGCTCTCACAGGGGGTGAGGTAAAGACTGAAGCTTTCTTT
TRBV4-1	NA	NA	TRBJ2-7	CASSPRDSSYEQYF	TGCGCCAGCAGCCCCCGAGACAGCTCCTACGAGCAGTACTTC
TRBV30	NA	NA	TRBJ1-1	CAWSVRGGTGTEAFF	TGTGCCTGGAGTGTACGAGGGGGTACGGGCACTGAAGCTTTCTTT
TRBV28	once	TRBD2	TRBJ2-3	CASSYRTSGSTDTQYF	TGTGCCAGCAGTTACCGGACTAGCGGGAGTACAGATACGCAGTATTTT
TRBV6-1	NA	NA	TRBJ1-1	CASSEWAVMNTEAFF	TGTGCCAGCAGTGAATGGGCAGTTATGAACACTGAAGCTTTCTTT
TRBV4-1	NA	NA	TRBJ1-3	CASSQYETGPGNTIYF	TGCGCCAGCAGCCAGTACGAAACAGGGCCAGGAAACACCATATATTTT
TRBV4-2	NA	NA	TRBJ1-3	CASSQGQAGNTIYF	TGTGCCAGCAGCCAGGGGCAGGCTGGAAACACCATATATTTT
TRBV9	NA	NA	TRBJ1-1	CASTVDQGKMNTEAFF	TGTGCCAGCACCGTGGATCAGGGGAAGATGAACACTGAAGCTTTCTTT
TRBV27	once	NA	TRBJ2-5	CASRPNGESTQYF	TGTGCCAGCAGACCCAACGGTGAAAGTACCCAGTACTTC
TRBV24-1	NA	TRBD2	TRBJ2-1	CATSDSKGLAEQFF	TGTGCCACCAGTGATTCCAAAGGACTAGCTGAGCAGTTCTTC
TRBV10-3	NA	NA	TRBJ2-7	CAITGGNSYEQYF	TGTGCCATCACTGGCGGGAATTCCTACGAGCAGTACTTC